The 17 T cell receptor beta chains below all came from one sample that was sequenced in a study of Tregs in tolerant kidney transplant recipients. Sequencing was performed with immunoSEQ multiplex PCR; in TCRdb, only in-frame clones are kept and a portion is missing. In all, the sample yields 50,000 or so clones. The starting material was CD4+ T cells from blood, obtained before the transplant. Receptors were obtained from a human donor who received a combined kidney and bone marrow transplant.

To note about this clone: The sequence runs out 3 residues before the end of the CDR3; the remainder is reconstructed from the germline J gene. V and J are TRBV5-1 and TRBJ1-2, with D perhaps matching TRBD1 (6 bases). Germline loops: CDR1 SGHRS, CDR2 YFSETQ. The CDR3 length is 19 residues. Trimming left V 2 bases short and J 5 bases short, with 28 bases between. CDR3 DNA (partial): TGCGCCAGCAGCTTCGGATACGGGACAAGCAAACCCTTAGAGTATGGC. This gives the protein CASSFGYGTSKPLEYG. The entire CDR3 sequence reads CASSFGYGTSKPLEYGYTF.

Of note for this clone: The read ends 3 residues early relative to the CDR3; the germline J gene fills the gap. The V gene is TRBV5-1, the J gene TRBJ2-5; 8 bases are shared with TRBD1. This CDR3 comprises 16 residues. The ends lost 2 bases at V and 5 bases at J; junction bases unmatched: 11. Looked up from germline, CDR1 is SGHRS and CDR2 is YFSETQ. Partial CDR3 DNA: TGCGCCAGCAGCTTCGGTTCAGGGGGCGGAGGGGAGACC. It translates to CASSFGSGGGGET. The CDR3 as a whole reads CASSFGSGGGGETQYF.

This chain's CDR3 is CASSFGGNTIYF. The CDR3 bases that were read are TGTGCCAGCAGTTTCGGTGGAAACACC. The chain uses TRBV2 and TRBJ1-3; no reliable D call. The read gets to within 3 residues of the CDR3 end, and the germline J gene fills in the rest. The CDR3 totals 12 residues. Looked up from germline, CDR1 is SNHLY and CDR2 is FYNNEI. V dropped 5 bases and J dropped 3 bases, with 5 bases sitting between them. Full variable domain (rest looked up from reference TRBV2 and TRBJ1-3): EPEVTQTPSHQVTQMGQEVILRCVPISNHLYFYWYRQILGQKVEFLVSFYNNEISEKSEIFDDQFSVERPDGSNFTLKIRSTKLEDSAMYFCASSFGGNTIYFGEGSWLTVV.

On this clone itself: From the germline J gene comes the end of the CDR3, since the read stops 3 residues before it. The V and J genes are TRBV5-1 and TRBJ1-1; D uncertain. CDR1 and CDR2 from the germline V gene are SGHRS and YFSETQ. The CDR3 has 12 residues. This CDR3 reads CASSLEAGGAFF. The covered CDR3 bases are TGCGCCAGCAGCTTGGAGGCGGGAGGA.

By frequency, this clone is medium-sized. The read comes to an end 3 residues before the CDR3 does, leaving the germline J gene to fill in the end. V usage is TRBV7-8 and J usage is TRBJ1-1; D might be TRBD1 (5 bases). With 3 bases removed from V and 5 bases from J, the gap between germline ends came to 13 bases. The CDR3 contains 14 residues. Germline-derived CDR1 and CDR2 are SGHVS and FQNEAQ. The CDR3 protein is CASSFSGQGTEAFF. The sequenced CDR3 bases are TGTGCCAGCAGCTTTTCAGGTCAGGGAACTGAA.

As to this clone: The read finishes 3 residues shy of the CDR3 end, and the germline J gene is used to complete it. The chain couples TRBV20-1 to TRBJ1-1, with 8 nucleotides matching TRBD1. Germline CDR1 and CDR2: DFQATT and SNEGSKA (reference sequence). CDR3 size: 10 residues. CDR3 DNA (partial): TGCAGTGCCAACAGGGGGTTA. Residues: CSANRGL. From start to end, the CDR3 is CSANRGLAFF.

Remarks on this clone: With the read ending 3 residues before the CDR3 end, the germline J gene is used to fill in that end. The J gene is TRBJ2-2, the V gene TRBV11-2, with D perhaps matching TRBD1 (5 bases). This CDR3 is 15 amino acids long. With 2 bases removed from V and 0 bases from J, the gap between germline ends came to 7 bases. CDR1 is SGHAT and CDR2 is FQNNGV in the germline V gene. The CDR3 sequence: CASSLRQPNTGELFF. The CDR3 DNA, read in part, is TGTGCCAGCAGCTTACGACAGCCGAACACCGGGGAG.

A remark on this clone: The read terminates 3 residues ahead of where the CDR3 ends, so the germline J gene completes it. V is TRBV29-1 and J is TRBJ2-7, with TRBD1 matching over 7 bases. The CDR3 loop spans 14 amino acids. After removal of 5 bases from V and 5 bases from J, the junction contained 12 bases not matched to a gene. Germline lookup yields CDR1 SQVTM and CDR2 ANQGSEA. This chain's CDR3 is CSVYRDSSIHEQYF. The CDR3 DNA, read in part, is TGCAGCGTTTACCGGGACAGCTCAATCCACGAG.

A remark on this clone: The read terminates 3 residues ahead of where the CDR3 ends, so the germline J gene completes it. V is TRBV7-2 and J is TRBJ1-2, with D hard to call. Germline CDR1 reads SGHTA; CDR2 reads FQGNSA. This CDR3 is 13 amino acids long. Trimming removed 5 bases at V and 2 bases at J, with 9 bases between. Incomplete CDR3 DNA: TGTGCCAGCAGCCCCTATTTGAACTATGGC. Translation gives CASSPYLNYG. The entire CDR3 protein reads CASSPYLNYGYTF.

To note about this clone: The read is 3 residues too short to cover the CDR3 end, so that end is filled in from the germline J gene. The chain recombines TRBV29-1 with TRBJ1-1; D is ambiguous. Trimming left V 1 base short and J 0 bases short, with 9 bases between. This CDR3 contains 14 residues. CDR1 and CDR2 (germline): SQVTM, ANQGSEA. The part of the CDR3 DNA that was read is TGCAGCGTTGAAGGGCGCAGGATGAACACTGAA. Translation: CSVEGRRMNTE. The complete CDR3 reads CSVEGRRMNTEAFF.

The DNA read from the CDR3 is TGTGCCAGAGCCACCACCGCTACCTACAATGAG. Its protein product is CARATTATYNE. In full, the CDR3 is CARATTATYNEQFF. V and J are TRBV5-3 and TRBJ2-1; D ambiguous. The observed sequence ends 3 residues before the CDR3 terminus, with the missing tail filled in from the germline J gene. TRBV5-3 falls under the ORF class, with uncertain function. V lost 7 bases and J lost 2, with 13 bases in between. The CDR3 extends over 14 amino acids.

With regard to this clone: Sequencing ends 3 residues short of the CDR3 end; the germline J gene provides the rest. The V call is TRBV19, the J call TRBJ1-4, with unresolved D. CDR1 LNHDA and CDR2 SQIVND come from the germline V gene (reference sequence). V gave up 4 bases and J gave up 3 bases, with 18 bases separating them. This CDR3 comprises 17 residues. The CDR3 sequence: CASSTPAHPGANEKLFF. CDR3 DNA, as far as it was read: TGTGCCAGTAGTACCCCCGCCCATCCCGGGGCTAATGAAAAA.

The DNA read from the CDR3 is TGTGCCAGCAGCCCCCTTCGGGATACG. It encodes CASSPLRDT. In full, the CDR3 is CASSPLRDTQYF. The V gene is TRBV7-9, the J gene TRBJ2-3; D is unclear. The CDR3 end is not reached by the read, which stops 3 residues before it; the germline J gene fills it in. V was trimmed by 5 bases and J by 6 bases, leaving 9 bases between them. The CDR3 spans 12 residues. Germline V gene data show CDR1 as SEHNR and CDR2 as FQNEAQ (reference sequence).

The DNA read from the CDR3 is TGTGCCAGCAGCACCGGGACAGGGGGCTTCGAGACC. This encodes CASSTGTGGFET. The entire CDR3 protein is CASSTGTGGFETQYF. V is TRBV5-4 and J is TRBJ2-5; 12 bases fit TRBD1. The CDR3 is cut off 3 residues early in the read; its end comes from the germline J gene. Germline CDR1 SGHNT, CDR2 YYREEE (reference sequence). The V and J ends lost 4 bases and 5 bases, in that order; junction bases with no gene match: 6. The CDR3 sequence is 15 residues long. Full variable domain (outside the CDR3, taken from reference TRBV5-4 and TRBJ2-5): ETGVTQSPTHLIKTRGQQVTLRCSSQSGHNTVSWYQQALGQGPQFIFQYYREEENGRGNFPPRFSGLQFPNYSSELNVNALELDDSALYLCASSTGTGGFETQYFGPGTRLLVL.

Regarding this clone: Read data end 3 residues before the CDR3 end; the end is taken from the germline J gene. The identical CDR3 is also encoded by other nucleotide sequences in the sample. V and J are TRBV30 and TRBJ1-2; 7 bases match TRBD1. CDR3 size: 13 residues. Germline V lookup: CDR1 GTSNPN, CDR2 SVGIG (reference sequence). The sequenced CDR3 bases are TGTGCCTGGAGTGTAGAGGGGGCTGGAGGC. Its translation: CAWSVEGAGG. The full CDR3 reads CAWSVEGAGGYTF.

With regard to this clone: Read coverage stops 3 residues before the CDR3 terminus; the germline J gene supplies the remainder. The V gene is TRBV29-1, the J gene TRBJ1-1, with 9 positions matching TRBD1. Germline CDR1 reads SQVTM; CDR2 reads ANQGSEA. This CDR3 contains 15 residues. V trimming: 4 bases; J trimming: 0 bases; junction bases outside the gene matches: 6. This CDR3 is CSVATGGVMNTEAFF. CDR3 DNA (partial): TGCAGCGTTGCAACAGGGGGCGTCATGAACACTGAA.

For this clone: The read stops 3 residues short of the end of the CDR3; the missing end is completed from the germline J gene. The V and J genes are TRBV19 and TRBJ1-1, with 8 bases fitting TRBD1. Germline V CDR1 and CDR2: LNHDA, SQIVND (reference sequence). The CDR3 is made up of 15 amino acids. J gave up 1 base and V 7 bases, and 8 bases lay outside the gene matches. The CDR3 loop reads CASTLDRVRNTEAFF. The part of the CDR3 DNA that was read is TGTGCCAGTACCCTGGACAGGGTACGGAACACTGAA.